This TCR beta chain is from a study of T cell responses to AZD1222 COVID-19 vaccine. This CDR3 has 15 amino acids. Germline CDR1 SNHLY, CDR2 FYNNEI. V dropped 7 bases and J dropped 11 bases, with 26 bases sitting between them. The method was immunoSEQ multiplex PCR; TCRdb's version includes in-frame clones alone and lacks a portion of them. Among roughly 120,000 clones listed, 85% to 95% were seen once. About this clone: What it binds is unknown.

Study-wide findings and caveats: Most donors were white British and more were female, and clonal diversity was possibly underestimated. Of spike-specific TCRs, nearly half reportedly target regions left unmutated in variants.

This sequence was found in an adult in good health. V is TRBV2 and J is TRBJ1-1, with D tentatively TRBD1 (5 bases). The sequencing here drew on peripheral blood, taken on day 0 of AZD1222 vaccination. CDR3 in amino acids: CASTLGQGAGLGAFF. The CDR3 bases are TGTGCCAGCACCCTCGGGCAGGGCGCGGGGTTGGGGGCTTTCTTT.